This record covers a single TCR beta chain. No alpha-beta pairing information exists for these sequences. Sequencing used immunoSEQ multiplex PCR; TCRdb keeps in-frame clones, though not all of them. The repertoire holds tens of thousands of clones, with approximately 90% as singletons. The data were obtained in a study of T cells in tuberculosis. Whole-study context: The T cells targeted glucose monomycolate, a mycobacterial lipid, via CD1B. Findings and caveats of the study: The stringent gate may have excluded weak CD1B-GMM tetramer binders.

Cells were sorted from thawed PBMC rested overnight and stained with GMM-loaded CD1B tetramer, viability dye and anti-CD3. C32 glucose monomycolate from Rhodococcus equi was loaded onto the CD1B tetramers. CD14-expressing monocytes were removed from PBMC before cryopreservation and sorting. CDR3 size: 14 residues. The germline CDR1 and CDR2 sequences are SNHLY and FYNNEI. Trimming at V came to 6 bases and at J to 3 bases, leaving 3 bases not matched to a gene. This clonotype was obtained from an adult woman with latent tuberculosis. The sequenced sample consisted of CD1b-GMM tetramer-negative cells sorted from PBMCs. The rearrangement links TRBV2 to TRBJ2-4; 9 nucleotides agree with TRBD1. The CDR3 loop reads CASRMTGGKNIQYF. The CDR3 region has the DNA TGTGCCAGCAGGATGACAGGGGGCAAAAACATTCAGTACTTC.